The 16 T cell receptor beta chains below come from one sample, sequenced in a study of T cell responses to AZD1222 COVID-19 vaccine. The method was immunoSEQ multiplex PCR; TCRdb's version includes in-frame clones alone and lacks a portion of them. The sample carries about 140,000 clones, around 90% recorded once. The sequencing here drew on peripheral blood, taken 28 days after the second dose of the MenACWY control vaccine. All receptors come from an adult who received the MenACWY meningococcal vaccine as a control.

This rearrangement joins TRBV19 to TRBJ2-5; unclear D gene. The V end lost 1 base, the J end lost 5 bases, and 8 bases lay between the germline ends. The CDR3 has 13 amino acids. Germline V CDR1 and CDR2: LNHDA, SQIVND (reference sequence). CDR3 loop: CASSIVQGETQYF. In DNA form, the CDR3 reads TGTGCCAGTAGTATAGTTCAAGGGGAGACCCAGTACTTC.

The V and J genes are TRBV12-3 or TRBV12-4 and TRBJ1-4; no definite D call. CDR3 length: 11 residues. The V end lost 2 bases, the J end lost 7 bases, and 2 bases lay between the germline ends. CDR3 sequence reads: CASSLSEKLFF. The CDR3 DNA follows: TGTGCCAGCAGTTTATCTGAAAAACTGTTTTTT.

This rearrangement joins TRBV3-1 (or the pseudogene TRBV3-2) to TRBJ2-5; 7 nucleotides match TRBD2. V lost 0 bases, J lost 5 bases, and 9 bases stayed unmatched. This CDR3 comprises 16 residues. Germline assignment: CDR1 LGHDT and CDR2 YNNKEL (reference sequence). CDR3 region: CASSQDPRGGTETQYF. CDR3 in DNA: TGTGCCAGCAGCCAAGATCCCCGCGGGGGTACGGAGACCCAGTACTTC.

V and J are TRBV6-5 and TRBJ1-1; 7 bases are a match to TRBD1. In germline, CDR1 is MNHEY, CDR2 SVGAGI. With V trimmed by 2 bases and J by 4 bases, 1 base remained unmatched. CDR3 length: 13 residues. Here the CDR3 reads CASSYRGLTEAFF. For the CDR3, the DNA is TGTGCCAGCAGTTACAGGGGGCTCACTGAAGCTTTCTTT.

The chain couples TRBV19 to TRBJ1-4; 7 positions agree with TRBD1. After removal of 5 bases from V and 5 bases from J, the junction contained 5 bases not matched to a gene. Germline V gene data show CDR1 as LNHDA and CDR2 as SQIVND (reference sequence). The CDR3 runs to 14 residues. The CDR3 DNA sequence: TGTGCCAGTAGTGGAGACAGGGAGAATGAAAAACTGTTTTTT. This translates into CASSGDRENEKLFF.

J is TRBJ1-6 and V is TRBV6-2 or TRBV6-3; possible D gene TRBD1, 6 bases. V shed 4 bases and J shed 10 bases, with 14 bases lying between them. The CDR3 contains 14 residues. Per the germline V gene, CDR1 is MNHEY and CDR2 is SVGEGT. The CDR3 loop is CASSFGTLGSPLHF. The CDR3, as DNA: TGTGCCAGCAGTTTTGGGACACTTGGCTCACCCCTCCACTTT.

The chain recombines TRBV7-9 with TRBJ1-1; D not resolved. V lost 1 base and J lost 1, with 7 bases in between. The germline CDR1 and CDR2 sequences are SEHNR and FQNEAQ (reference sequence). The CDR3 spans 14 residues. The CDR3 region is CASSLGTANTEAFF. The CDR3 coding sequence is TGTGCCAGCAGCTTAGGGACGGCGAACACTGAAGCTTTCTTT.

This clone was counted a single time. The chain has TRBV9 and TRBJ1-4, with TRBD1 matching over 8 bases. V dropped 0 bases and J dropped 7; count of bases not matched to a gene: 5. The CDR3 is 15 residues long. The germline V gene has CDR1 SGDLS and CDR2 YYNGEE. The CDR3 sequence is CASSVGAGGREKLFF. In nucleotides, the CDR3 is TGTGCCAGCAGCGTAGGGGCAGGGGGCCGTGAAAAACTGTTTTTT.

The chain combines TRBV6-5 with TRBJ2-3; TRBD2 matches at 10 bases. The junction had 5 bases not matched to a gene; V was cut back by 6 bases and J by 2 bases. The CDR3 sequence is 15 residues long. CDR1 and CDR2 (germline): MNHEY, SVGAGI. The CDR3 region is CASRRTSGFTDTQYF. CDR3 nucleotide sequence: TGTGCCAGCAGAAGGACTAGCGGTTTCACAGATACGCAGTATTTT.

The chain couples TRBV5-1 to TRBJ2-3, with TRBD2 matching over 8 bases. Germline trimming cut 2 bases from V and 11 bases from J; bases unmatched to any gene: 13. Germline V gives CDR1 SGHRS, CDR2 YFSETQ. This CDR3 contains 15 residues. The CDR3 DNA sequence: TGCGCCAGCAGCTTCCGGGAGGGCCGAGCTAGCGGGCAGTATTTT. Protein sequence: CASSFREGRASGQYF.

The chain couples TRBV6-5 to TRBJ2-2; D gene uncertain. Germline CDR1 is MNHEY and CDR2 is SVGAGI. Trimming took 6 bases from V and 2 from J, leaving 10 bases between them. The CDR3 consists of 14 residues. The chain's CDR3 is CASRTQRNTGELFF. CDR3 in DNA: TGTGCCAGCAGGACACAGCGCAACACCGGGGAGCTGTTTTTT.

The V call is TRBV20-1, the J call TRBJ1-2; no clear D. In germline, CDR1 is DFQATT, CDR2 SNEGSKA (reference sequence). The CDR3 is 11 amino acids. V was shortened by 1 base and J by 7 bases, with 7 bases between the two germline ends. CDR3 nucleotides: TGCAGTGCTAGAGGGGTGGGTGGCTACACCTTC. Translating it yields CSARGVGGYTF.

The chain recombines TRBV7-2 with TRBJ2-5, with TRBD2 matching 7 bases. This CDR3 spans 15 amino acids. Per germline, CDR1 SGHTA and CDR2 FQGNSA. V lost 5 bases and J lost 0; bases outside the gene matches: 6. The CDR3 loop reads CASSPNGLDQETQYF. The CDR3 DNA reads TGTGCCAGCAGCCCGAACGGACTAGACCAAGAGACCCAGTACTTC. Together with reference TRBV7-2 and TRBJ2-5, the CDR3 gives the full variable domain: GAGVSQSPSNKVTEKGKDVELRCDPISGHTALYWYRQSLGQGLEFLIYFQGNSAPDKSGLPSDRFSAERTGGSVSTLTIQRTQQEDSAVYLCASSPNGLDQETQYFGPGTRLLVL.

This chain connects TRBV9 to TRBJ2-1; 7 bases are a match to TRBD1. Trimming at V came to 7 bases and at J to 1 base, leaving 2 bases not matched to a gene. Germline assignment: CDR1 SGDLS and CDR2 YYNGEE. CDR3 length: 13 amino acids. The DNA for the CDR3 is TGTGCCAGCGCGACAGGGTCCTACAATGAGCAGTTCTTC. This sequence encodes CASATGSYNEQFF.

This clone was picked up one time. V is TRBV30 and J is TRBJ2-2, with unresolved D. The germline V gene encodes CDR1 GTSNPN and CDR2 SVGIG (reference sequence). The CDR3 has 15 amino acids. Trimming shortened V by 0 bases and J by 4 bases, and 12 bases separated the two germline ends. The CDR3 DNA reads TGTGCCTGGAGTGTAGCTTTAGCAGGCACCGGGGAGCTGTTTTTT. Translating it yields CAWSVALAGTGELFF.

The chain employs TRBV2 and TRBJ1-1, with D uncertain. Deletions cut 1 base from V and 9 bases from J, with 12 bases between. The germline V gene has CDR1 SNHLY and CDR2 FYNNEI. This CDR3 region has 13 residues. The CDR3, as DNA: TGTGCCAGCAGTGAAGGAGAGCAGACCAAAGCTTTCTTT. It yields the protein CASSEGEQTKAFF.